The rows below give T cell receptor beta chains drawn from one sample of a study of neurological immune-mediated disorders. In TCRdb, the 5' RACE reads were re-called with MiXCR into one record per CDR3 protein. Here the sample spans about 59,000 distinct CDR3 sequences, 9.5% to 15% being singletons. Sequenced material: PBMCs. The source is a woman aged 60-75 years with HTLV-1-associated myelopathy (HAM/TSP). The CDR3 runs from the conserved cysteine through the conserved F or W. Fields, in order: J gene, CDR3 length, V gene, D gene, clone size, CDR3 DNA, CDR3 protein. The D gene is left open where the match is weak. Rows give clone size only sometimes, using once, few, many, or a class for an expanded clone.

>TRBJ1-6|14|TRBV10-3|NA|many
TGTGCCATCAGCAGTCAGTTTTTGAATTCACCCCTCCACTTT
CAISSQFLNSPLHF
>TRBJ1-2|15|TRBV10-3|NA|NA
TGTGCCATCAGTGATTCGAAGGTGGAGAACTATGGCTACACCTTC
CAISDSKVENYGYTF
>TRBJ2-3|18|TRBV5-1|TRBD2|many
TGCGCCAGCAGCTCGGAACTAGCGGGAGGTCAAATCACAGATACGCAGTATTTT
CASSSELAGGQITDTQYF
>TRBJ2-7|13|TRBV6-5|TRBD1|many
TGTGCCAGTGGTAGCAGTAGGACAGGGGGTGAATACTTC
CASGSSRTGGEYF
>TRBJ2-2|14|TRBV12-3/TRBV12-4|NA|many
TGTGCCAGCAGTCCCGTGACACCGCCCGGGGAGCTGTTTTTT
CASSPVTPPGELFF
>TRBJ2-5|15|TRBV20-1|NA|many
TGCAGTGCTAGAGCGGGTAGCGGCCTTGGGGAGACCCAGTACTTC
CSARAGSGLGETQYF
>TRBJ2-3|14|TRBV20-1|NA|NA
TGCAGTGCGCTCCGCCCCCAGTTTCCAGATACGCAGTATTTT
CSALRPQFPDTQYF
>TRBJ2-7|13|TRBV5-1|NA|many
TGCGCCAGCAGCTTGCTCAGGGGCCACGAGCAGTACTTC
CASSLLRGHEQYF
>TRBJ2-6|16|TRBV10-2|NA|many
TGCGCCAGCAGTGATCTCTGGGGGGCCGGGGCCAACGTCCTGACTTTC
CASSDLWGAGANVLTF
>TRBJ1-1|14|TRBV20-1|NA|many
TGCAGTGCTAGAGGCCCGAGTATTAACACTGAAGCTTTCTTT
CSARGPSINTEAFF
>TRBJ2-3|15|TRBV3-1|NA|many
TGTGCCAGCAGCCAGCCGGGACTCAGCACAGATACGCAGTATTTT
CASSQPGLSTDTQYF
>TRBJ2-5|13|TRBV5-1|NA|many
TGCGCCAGCAGCTTGGGGTCAGGGGAGACCCAGTACTTC
CASSLGSGETQYF
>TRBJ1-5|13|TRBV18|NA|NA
TGTGCCAGCTCACCAAGCGGGAATCAGCCCCAGCATTTT
CASSPSGNQPQHF
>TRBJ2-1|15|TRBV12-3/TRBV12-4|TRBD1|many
TGTGCCAGCAGTCCGGAAATTCGGGACAGCAATGAGCAGTTCTTC
CASSPEIRDSNEQFF
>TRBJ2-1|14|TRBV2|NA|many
TGTGCCAGCAGTAAGGTCAGCTCCTACAATGAGCAGTTCTTC
CASSKVSSYNEQFF